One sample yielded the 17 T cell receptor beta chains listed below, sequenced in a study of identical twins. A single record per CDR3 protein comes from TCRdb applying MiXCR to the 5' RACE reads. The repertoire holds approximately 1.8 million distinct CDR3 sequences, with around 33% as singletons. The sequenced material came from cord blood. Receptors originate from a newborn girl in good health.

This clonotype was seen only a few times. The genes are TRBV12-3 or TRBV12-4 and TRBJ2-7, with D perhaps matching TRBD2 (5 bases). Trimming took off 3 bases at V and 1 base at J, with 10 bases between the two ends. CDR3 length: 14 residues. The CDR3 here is CASSFGRRSYEQYF. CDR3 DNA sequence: TGTGCCAGCAGTTTTGGGCGGAGGTCCTACGAGCAGTACTTC.

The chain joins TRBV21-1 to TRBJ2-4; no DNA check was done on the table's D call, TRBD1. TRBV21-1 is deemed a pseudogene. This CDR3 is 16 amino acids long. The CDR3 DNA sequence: TGTGCCAGCAGCACATCCGCAACCCACAGGGGGAAGGAGCAGTACTTC. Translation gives CASSTSATHRGKEQYF.

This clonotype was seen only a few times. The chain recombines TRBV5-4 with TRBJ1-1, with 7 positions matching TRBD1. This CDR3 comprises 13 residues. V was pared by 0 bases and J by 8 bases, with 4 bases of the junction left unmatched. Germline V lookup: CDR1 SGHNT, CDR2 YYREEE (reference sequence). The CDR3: CASSLGQGLEAFF. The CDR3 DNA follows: TGTGCCAGCAGCTTGGGACAGGGCCTCGAAGCTTTCTTT.

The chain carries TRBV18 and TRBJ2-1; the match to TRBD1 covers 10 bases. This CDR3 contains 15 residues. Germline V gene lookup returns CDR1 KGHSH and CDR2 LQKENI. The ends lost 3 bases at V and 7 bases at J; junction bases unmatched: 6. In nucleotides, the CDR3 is TGTGCCAGCTCACCGGACAGGGGGAGAAGGAATGAGCAGTTCTTC. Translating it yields CASSPDRGRRNEQFF.

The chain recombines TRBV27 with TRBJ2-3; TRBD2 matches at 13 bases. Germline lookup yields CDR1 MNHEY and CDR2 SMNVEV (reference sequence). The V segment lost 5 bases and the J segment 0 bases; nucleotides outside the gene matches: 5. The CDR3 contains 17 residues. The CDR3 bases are TGTGCCAGCAGTATCCGGACTAGCGGGGGCAGCACAGATACGCAGTATTTT. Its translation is CASSIRTSGGSTDTQYF.

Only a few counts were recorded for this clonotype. The CDR3 reads CASSLHGLAGDTDTQYF. In DNA form, the CDR3 reads TGTGCCAGCAGTTTACACGGACTAGCGGGAGACACAGATACGCAGTATTTT. The chain combines TRBV28 with TRBJ2-3; TRBD2 agrees at 13 bases. Germline V CDR1 and CDR2: MDHEN, SYDVKM. The V and J ends lost 2 bases and 2 bases, in that order; junction bases with no gene match: 4. CDR3 size: 17 residues. Variable domain in full (rest from reference TRBV28 and TRBJ2-3): DVKVTQSSRYLVKRTGEKVFLECVQDMDHENMFWYRQDPGLGLRLIYFSYDVKMKEKGDIPEGYSVSREKKERFSLILESASTNQTSMYLCASSLHGLAGDTDTQYFGPGTRLTVL.

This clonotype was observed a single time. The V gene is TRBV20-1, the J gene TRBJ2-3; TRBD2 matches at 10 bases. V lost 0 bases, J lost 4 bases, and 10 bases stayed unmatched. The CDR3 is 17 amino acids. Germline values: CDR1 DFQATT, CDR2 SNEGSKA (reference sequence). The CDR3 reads CSARDQRLAGVADTQYF. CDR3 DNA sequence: TGCAGTGCTAGAGATCAAAGGCTAGCGGGAGTTGCAGATACGCAGTATTTT.

The CDR3 loop reads CASSLNTDRGAEKLFF. CDR3 coding DNA: TGCGCCAGCAGCTTGAACACCGACAGGGGGGCTGAAAAACTGTTTTTT. The chain combines TRBV5-1 with TRBJ1-4; 9 bases match TRBD1. Germline V CDR1 and CDR2: SGHRS, YFSETQ. CDR3 size: 16 residues. With 1 base clipped from V and 7 bases from J, the junction kept 8 bases outside the gene matches.

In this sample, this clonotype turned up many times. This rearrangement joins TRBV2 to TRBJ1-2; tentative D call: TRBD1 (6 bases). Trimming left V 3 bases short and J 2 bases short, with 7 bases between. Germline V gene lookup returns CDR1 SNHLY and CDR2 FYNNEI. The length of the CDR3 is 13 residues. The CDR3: CASSEGANYGYTF. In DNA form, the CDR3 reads TGTGCCAGCAGTGAGGGGGCGAACTATGGCTACACCTTC.

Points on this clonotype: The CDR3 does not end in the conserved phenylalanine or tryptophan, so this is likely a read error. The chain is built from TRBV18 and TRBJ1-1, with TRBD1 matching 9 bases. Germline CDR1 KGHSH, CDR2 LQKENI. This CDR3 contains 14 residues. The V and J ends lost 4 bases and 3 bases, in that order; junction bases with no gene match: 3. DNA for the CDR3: TGTGCCAGCTCACTTCGGACAGGGGACACTGAAGCTTTCGTT. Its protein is CASSLRTGDTEAFV.

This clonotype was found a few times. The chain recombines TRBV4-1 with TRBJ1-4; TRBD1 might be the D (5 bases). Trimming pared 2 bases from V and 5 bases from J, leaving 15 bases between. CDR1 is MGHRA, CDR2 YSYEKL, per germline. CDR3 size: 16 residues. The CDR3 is CASSQPRTTLNEKLFF. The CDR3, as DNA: TGCGCCAGCAGCCAACCGAGGACAACTCTGAATGAAAAACTGTTTTTT.

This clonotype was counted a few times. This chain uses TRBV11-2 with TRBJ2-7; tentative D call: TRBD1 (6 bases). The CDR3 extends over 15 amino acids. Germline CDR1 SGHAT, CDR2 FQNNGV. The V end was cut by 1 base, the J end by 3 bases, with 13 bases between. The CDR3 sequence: CASSLAGNRVYEQYF. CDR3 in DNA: TGTGCCAGCAGCTTAGCAGGGAACAGGGTCTACGAGCAGTACTTC. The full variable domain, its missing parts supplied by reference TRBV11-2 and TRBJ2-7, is EAGVAQSPRYKIIEKRQSVAFWCNPISGHATLYWYQQILGQGPKLLIQFQNNGVVDDSQLPKDRFSAERLKGVDSTLKIQPAKLEDSAVYLCASSLAGNRVYEQYFGPGTRLTVT.

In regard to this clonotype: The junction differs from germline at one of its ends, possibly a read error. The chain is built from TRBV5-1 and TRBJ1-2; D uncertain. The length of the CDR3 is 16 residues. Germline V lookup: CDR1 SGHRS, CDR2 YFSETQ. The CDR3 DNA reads TGCGCCAGCAGCTTCCGGCAGGCCCGGTCTATGTATGGCTTCACCTTC. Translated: CASSFRQARSMYGFTF. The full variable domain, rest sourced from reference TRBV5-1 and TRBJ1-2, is KAGVTQTPRYLIKTRGQQVTLSCSPISGHRSVSWYQQTPGQGLQFLFEYFSETQRNKGNFPGRFSGRQFSNSRSEMNVSTLELGDSALYLCASSFRQARSMYGFTFGSGTRLTVV.

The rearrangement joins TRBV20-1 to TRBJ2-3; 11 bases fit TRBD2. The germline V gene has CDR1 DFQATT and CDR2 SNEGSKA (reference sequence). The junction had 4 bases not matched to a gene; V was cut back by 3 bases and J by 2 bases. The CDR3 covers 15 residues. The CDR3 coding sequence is TGCAGTGCTAGTTCGGGACTAGCGGACACAGATACGCAGTATTTT. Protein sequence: CSASSGLADTDTQYF.

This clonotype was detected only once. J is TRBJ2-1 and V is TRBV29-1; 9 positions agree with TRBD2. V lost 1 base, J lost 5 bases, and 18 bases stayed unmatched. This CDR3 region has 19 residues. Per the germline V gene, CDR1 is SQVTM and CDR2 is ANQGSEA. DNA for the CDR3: TGCAGCGTTGAAGGCGGGACTAGCCTATTCCTCTACCGGAACAATGAGCAGTTCTTC. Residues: CSVEGGTSLFLYRNNEQFF.

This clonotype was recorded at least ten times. The CDR3 spells CASTQEAYEQYF. CDR3 DNA sequence: TGTGCCAGCACCCAAGAGGCCTACGAGCAGTACTTC. The rearrangement uses TRBV28 and TRBJ2-7, with D uncertain. Germline assignment: CDR1 MDHEN and CDR2 SYDVKM. CDR3 length: 12 residues. With 7 bases removed from V and 2 bases from J, the gap between germline ends came to 9 bases.

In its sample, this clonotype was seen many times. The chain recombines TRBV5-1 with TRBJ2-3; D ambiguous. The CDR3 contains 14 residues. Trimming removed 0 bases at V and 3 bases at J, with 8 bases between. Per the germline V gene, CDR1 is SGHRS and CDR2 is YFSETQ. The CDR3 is CASSLAPGTDTQYF. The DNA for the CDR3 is TGCGCCAGCAGCTTGGCTCCCGGGACAGATACGCAGTATTTT.